These 29 T cell receptor beta chains share one sample of origin, sequenced in a study of control samples from healthy donors and cancer patients (dated by TCRdb to about 2020). Library generation was performed with the immunoSEQ multiplex PCR assay. TCRdb retrieved this table from immuneACCESS and kept in-frame rearrangements only. Not all clones are present; in checked studies, unresolved V genes account for under half, and no reason is known for the remainder. Recorded for this sample are about 130,000 clones; about 94% of them occurred a single time. The leading ten clones occupy approximately 14% of the sample. Sequenced input: PBMCs. The receptors derive from a man aged 60 to 75 with colorectal cancer.

The V call is TRBV6-5, the J call TRBJ2-7; D tentatively reads TRBD1 or TRBD2 (6 bases each). Trimming left V 11 bases short and J 2 bases short, with 16 bases between. The germline gives CDR1 MNHEY, CDR2 SVGAGI. The length of the CDR3 is 13 residues. The CDR3 sequence: CASLGGTPYEQYF. In DNA form, the CDR3 reads TGTGCCTCTCTAGGGGGGACTCCCTACGAGCAGTACTTC.

V is TRBV30 and J is TRBJ1-1; unclear D gene. Germline V gene data show CDR1 as GTSNPN and CDR2 as SVGIG (reference sequence). This CDR3 contains 13 residues. The V and J ends lost 5 bases and 0 bases respectively, with 10 bases between them. Here the CDR3 reads CAWDANVNTEAFF. In DNA form, the CDR3 reads TGTGCCTGGGATGCCAACGTGAACACTGAAGCTTTCTTT.

The table lists this clone with a count of one. The chain carries TRBV19 and TRBJ2-3; the D gene is possibly TRBD1 (6 bases). Trimming removed 3 bases from V and 4 bases from J, with 14 bases in between. The germline V gene encodes CDR1 LNHDA and CDR2 SQIVND (reference sequence). The CDR3 runs 15 residues. This CDR3 reads CASSIRGGLADTQYF. CDR3 in DNA: TGTGCCAGTAGTATCCGAGGGGGTTTAGCAGATACGCAGTATTTT.

The gene calls are TRBV30 and TRBJ2-3, with D tentatively TRBD2 (6 bases). Germline CDR1 reads GTSNPN; CDR2 reads SVGIG (reference sequence). V lost 2 bases and J lost 3, with 15 bases in between. This CDR3 comprises 15 residues. The CDR3 nucleotides are TGTGCCTGGAGTCGGGGGTACAGCAGTACAGATACGCAGTATTTT. This gives the protein CAWSRGYSSTDTQYF.

This chain connects TRBV19 to TRBJ2-1, with 12 bases lining up with TRBD2. J lost 9 bases, V lost 8 bases, and 11 bases had no gene match. The V gene's germline CDR1 is LNHDA and CDR2 SQIVND (reference sequence). The CDR3 contains 15 residues. The chain's CDR3 is CASAQRLAGVGEQFF. The CDR3 region has the DNA TGTGCCAGTGCTCAGCGACTAGCGGGGGTTGGTGAGCAGTTCTTC.

The chain links TRBV19 to TRBJ2-3; possibly TRBD2 for D (5 bases). Germline CDR1 is LNHDA and CDR2 is SQIVND (reference sequence). The V end lost 5 bases, the J end lost 2 bases, and 14 bases lay between the germline ends. The CDR3 extends over 15 amino acids. CDR3 sequence (DNA): TGTGCCAGTAGTCCTCGGCCGGAGGCCACAGATACGCAGTATTTT. Protein product: CASSPRPEATDTQYF. Using reference TRBV19 and TRBJ2-3 for the parts outside the CDR3, the full variable domain is DGGITQSPKYLFRKEGQNVTLSCEQNLNHDAMYWYRQDPGQGLRLIYYSQIVNDFQKGDIAEGYSVSREKKESFPLTVTSAQKNPTAFYLCASSPRPEATDTQYFGPGTRLTVL.

V usage is TRBV24-1 and J usage is TRBJ1-2; no reliable D call. From germline, CDR1 is KGHDR and CDR2 SFDVKD. Trimming shortened V by 0 bases and J by 5 bases, and 6 bases separated the two germline ends. There are 13 residues in the CDR3. In DNA, the CDR3 is TGTGCCACCAGTGATTTGTATCTTTATGGCTACACCTTC. This encodes CATSDLYLYGYTF.

The chain has TRBV11-2 and TRBJ2-7, with D possibly TRBD1 on 5 matching bases. The CDR3 extends over 17 amino acids. V was trimmed by 5 bases and J by 5 bases, leaving 25 bases between them. Germline values: CDR1 SGHAT, CDR2 FQNNGV. CDR3 bases: TGTGCCAGCAGCCTTACCCCGCCAGGGCCGAGTCTCCACGAGCAGTACTTC. Amino acids: CASSLTPPGPSLHEQYF.

The rearrangement uses TRBV3-1 (or the pseudogene TRBV3-2) and TRBJ2-2; the match to TRBD2 covers 8 bases. The CDR3 length is 15 residues. Germline V lookup: CDR1 LGHDT, CDR2 YNNKEL (reference sequence). V gave up 4 bases and J gave up 6 bases; unmatched junction bases: 7. For the CDR3, the DNA is TGTGCCAGCAGCCTTATTGATAGCGGGGCCGGGGAGCTGTTTTTT. It is translated as CASSLIDSGAGELFF.

The table lists this clone with a few counts. The chain uses TRBV30 and TRBJ1-1; a weak D match, TRBD1 (5 bases). The V gene lost 3 bases and the J gene lost 1 base, with 6 bases spanning the gap. Per the germline V gene, CDR1 is GTSNPN and CDR2 is SVGIG (reference sequence). CDR3 length equals 12 residues. The CDR3 loop reads CAWRTGNTEAFF. In DNA form, the CDR3 reads TGTGCCTGGAGAACAGGGAACACTGAAGCTTTCTTT.

The rearrangement joins TRBV7-2 to TRBJ2-5; TRBD1 matches at 9 bases. Trimming took 4 bases from V and 5 from J; bases not matched to a gene: 2. In germline, CDR1 is SGHTA, CDR2 FQGNSA. This CDR3 region has 13 residues. The CDR3 loop is CASSWGTGETQYF. CDR3 nucleotide sequence: TGTGCCAGCAGCTGGGGGACAGGGGAGACCCAGTACTTC. The variable domain in full, with the rest retrieved from reference TRBV7-2 and TRBJ2-5, is GAGVSQSPSNKVTEKGKDVELRCDPISGHTALYWYRQSLGQGLEFLIYFQGNSAPDKSGLPSDRFSAERTGGSVSTLTIQRTQQEDSAVYLCASSWGTGETQYFGPGTRLLVL.

The genes are TRBV5-4 and TRBJ1-1; the match to TRBD1 covers 9 bases. The length of the CDR3 is 13 residues. Germline V gene lookup returns CDR1 SGHNT and CDR2 YYREEE (reference sequence). Trimming at V came to 5 bases and at J to 4 bases, leaving 3 bases not matched to a gene. The CDR3: CASRPTGGTEAFF. CDR3 nucleotides: TGTGCCAGCAGACCGACAGGGGGCACTGAAGCTTTCTTT.

The chain employs TRBV6-1 and TRBJ2-5; 14 nucleotides line up with TRBD2. This CDR3 has 16 residues. Trimming cost V 3 bases and J 4 bases; bases outside gene matches: 4. Germline lookup yields CDR1 MNHNS and CDR2 SASEGT. Here the CDR3 reads CASSDGLAGGGETQYF. The CDR3 bases are TGTGCCAGCAGTGATGGACTAGCGGGGGGTGGAGAGACCCAGTACTTC.

This chain uses TRBV5-1 with TRBJ2-6, with a weak D call TRBD2 (5 bases). This CDR3 has 14 amino acids. Germline CDR1 and CDR2: SGHRS and YFSETQ. The ends were cut back, 0 bases at V and 4 bases at J, with 5 bases in the middle. CDR3: CASSLGGGANVLTF. The CDR3 DNA sequence: TGCGCCAGCAGCTTGGGCGGGGGGGCCAACGTCCTGACTTTC.

The V and J genes are TRBV27 and TRBJ1-5, with 9 positions matching TRBD1. The junction had 4 bases not matched to a gene; V was cut back by 5 bases and J by 5 bases. This CDR3 contains 14 residues. CDR1 and CDR2 (germline): MNHEY, SMNVEV (reference sequence). The CDR3 loop reads CASSRDREYQPQHF. CDR3 in DNA: TGTGCCAGCAGTCGGGACAGGGAATATCAGCCCCAGCATTTT.

This clone was detected many times. The V call is TRBV20-1, the J call TRBJ2-2, with 7 bases matching TRBD1. The CDR3 is 13 residues long. Germline trimming cut 3 bases from V and 5 bases from J; bases unmatched to any gene: 3. CDR1 and CDR2 (germline): DFQATT, SNEGSKA (reference sequence). The CDR3 DNA reads TGCAGTGCTAGTACAGGGGATACCGGGGAGCTGTTTTTT. Protein: CSASTGDTGELFF.

V is TRBV9 and J is TRBJ2-7; 10 positions match TRBD2. The CDR3 extends over 17 amino acids. The ends lost 3 bases at V and 4 bases at J; junction bases unmatched: 13. CDR1 and CDR2 from the germline V gene are SGDLS and YYNGEE. The DNA for the CDR3 is TGTGCCAGCAGCGCCTATTTAGCGGGGGGAAGTGATTACGAGCAGTACTTC. This sequence encodes CASSAYLAGGSDYEQYF.

The chain combines TRBV7-2 with TRBJ2-1, with 9 bases that match TRBD2. The CDR3 length is 15 residues. CDR1 SGHTA and CDR2 FQGNSA come from the germline V gene. The V gene end was trimmed by 4 bases and the J gene end by 8 bases; junction bases not matched to a gene: 9. The chain's CDR3 is CASSSRGGGFDEQFF. In DNA, the CDR3 is TGTGCCAGCAGCTCGCGGGGGGGAGGGTTCGATGAGCAGTTCTTC.

This rearrangement joins TRBV5-6 to TRBJ2-7; TRBD1 matches 7 bases. V shed 3 bases, J shed 3 bases, and the junction held 12 bases outside the gene matches. The germline V gene has CDR1 SGHDT and CDR2 YYEEEE. The CDR3 sequence is 16 residues long. For the CDR3, the DNA is TGTGCCAGCAGCTCCCGGGACAGTTGGACTTACTACGAGCAGTACTTC. This sequence encodes CASSSRDSWTYYEQYF.

The chain employs TRBV2 and TRBJ1-1, with 7 bases fitting TRBD1. Germline CDR1 is SNHLY and CDR2 is FYNNEI. The CDR3 runs to 13 residues. Unmatched junction bases numbered 0, after V lost 4 bases and J lost 1 base. This CDR3 is CASSGDRNTEAFF. The DNA of the CDR3 is TGTGCCAGCAGTGGGGACAGGAACACTGAAGCTTTCTTT.

CDR3 in amino acids: CSVLGGGTNEKLFF. CDR3 DNA: TGCAGCGTTTTAGGAGGAGGCACTAATGAAAAACTGTTTTTT. The rearrangement links TRBV29-1 to TRBJ1-4; D is undetermined. Deletions cut 5 bases from V and 2 bases from J, with 12 bases between. From germline, CDR1 is SQVTM and CDR2 ANQGSEA. The CDR3 covers 14 residues.

The chain combines TRBV3-1 (or the pseudogene TRBV3-2) with TRBJ2-2; either TRBD1 or TRBD2 may fit D (6 bases each). CDR3 size: 17 residues. Germline V CDR1 and CDR2: LGHDT, YNNKEL (reference sequence). V lost 2 bases, J lost 6 bases, and 19 bases lay in between. The CDR3: CASSQRRPGAVAGELFF. DNA for the CDR3: TGTGCCAGCAGCCAACGCCGGCCGGGGGCAGTCGCCGGGGAGCTGTTTTTT.

The chain employs TRBV27 and TRBJ2-7; 10 positions match TRBD1. CDR1 and CDR2 (germline): MNHEY, SMNVEV (reference sequence). The trim removed 5 bases at V and 0 bases at J, leaving 7 bases unmatched. The CDR3 extends over 16 amino acids. CDR3 protein: CASSPGTGASSYEQYF. The CDR3 region has the DNA TGTGCCAGCAGTCCAGGGACAGGGGCCTCCTCCTACGAGCAGTACTTC.

This chain connects TRBV24-1 to TRBJ2-2; D is undetermined. The length of the CDR3 is 12 residues. V was shortened by 0 bases and J by 6 bases, with 1 base between the two germline ends. Germline V gene sequence: CDR1 KGHDR, CDR2 SFDVKD. CDR3 region: CATSDLPGELFF. CDR3 nucleotide sequence: TGTGCCACCAGTGATTTGCCCGGGGAGCTGTTTTTT.

This chain connects TRBV10-1 to TRBJ1-5; no definite D call. Per germline, CDR1 WNHNN and CDR2 SYGVQD (reference sequence). The CDR3 consists of 14 residues. With 7 bases removed from V and 5 bases from J, the gap between germline ends came to 15 bases. The CDR3 DNA sequence: TGCGCCAGCACGGGAGGGAGGTCACATCAGCCCCAGCATTTT. As protein: CASTGGRSHQPQHF.

This chain joins TRBV5-6 and TRBJ2-4, with TRBD1 identical over 7 bases. Germline lookup yields CDR1 SGHDT and CDR2 YYEEEE. The CDR3 covers 19 residues. V lost 5 bases and J lost 0; bases outside the gene matches: 17. CDR3 loop: CASRIWGTAAPKAKNIQYF. In nucleotides, the CDR3 is TGTGCCAGCAGGATCTGGGGGACAGCAGCGCCCAAAGCCAAAAACATTCAGTACTTC. Variable domain in full (rest from reference TRBV5-6 and TRBJ2-4): DAGVTQSPTHLIKTRGQQVTLRCSPKSGHDTVSWYQQALGQGPQFIFQYYEEEERQRGNFPDRFSGHQFPNYSSELNVNALLLGDSALYLCASRIWGTAAPKAKNIQYFGAGTRLSVL.

This rearrangement joins TRBV2 to TRBJ2-2, with 7 nucleotides matching TRBD1. The CDR3 is made up of 15 amino acids. CDR1 is SNHLY and CDR2 is FYNNEI in the germline V gene. The V segment lost 7 bases and the J segment 1 base; nucleotides outside the gene matches: 6. The CDR3 region is CASTWTGRNTGELFF. As DNA, the CDR3 is TGTGCCAGCACCTGGACAGGAAGGAACACCGGGGAGCTGTTTTTT.

This clone was detected once. This chain's CDR3 is CSARQENYGYTF. The CDR3 DNA is TGCAGCGCCCGACAGGAGAACTATGGCTACACCTTC. V usage is TRBV29-1 and J usage is TRBJ1-2; weak D call: TRBD1 (6 bases). The V gene's germline CDR1 is SQVTM and CDR2 ANQGSEA. Between the trimmed V and J ends, which lost 7 bases and 2 bases, there was a span of 11 bases. The CDR3 is 12 amino acids.

The chain couples TRBV6-5 to TRBJ2-7; D may be TRBD2 (5 bases). The CDR3 sequence is 15 residues long. Germline-derived CDR1 and CDR2 are MNHEY and SVGAGI. V lost 6 bases and J 1 base, leaving 16 bases between the germline ends. The CDR3 DNA follows: TGTGCCAGCAGCTTCAGTCGGTCGGGGTCCTACGAGCAGTACTTC. It translates to CASSFSRSGSYEQYF.